Listed here are 19 T cell receptor beta chains from one sample, sequenced in a study of T cells in localized non-small cell lung cancer. Sequencing was performed with immunoSEQ multiplex PCR; in TCRdb, only in-frame clones are kept and a portion is missing. The table includes 20,000 to 30,000 clones, more than 85% detected once. The material was peripheral blood, obtained before any cancer treatment. The receptor set was obtained from a male donor at least 60 years old with stage I squamous cell lung carcinoma.

V gene TRBV5-1 combines with J gene TRBJ2-7, with D uncertain. The V gene's germline CDR1 is SGHRS and CDR2 YFSETQ. The V gene lost 0 bases and the J gene lost 2 bases, with 9 bases spanning the gap. The CDR3 spans 14 residues. CDR3 sequence: CASSLGENPYEQYF. In DNA form, the CDR3 reads TGCGCCAGCAGCTTGGGGGAAAATCCCTACGAGCAGTACTTC.

This chain links TRBV6-5 with TRBJ1-6; 9 nucleotides line up with TRBD1. The germline V gene has CDR1 MNHEY and CDR2 SVGAGI. The CDR3 has 16 residues. V shed 0 bases and J 6 bases; nucleotides not matched to a gene: 3. The CDR3 region is CASSYSGQGLNSPLHF. CDR3 in DNA: TGTGCCAGCAGTTACTCGGGACAGGGCCTTAATTCACCCCTCCACTTT.

The CDR3: CASSLVFIRDSDYNEQFF. The CDR3 DNA reads TGTGCCAGCAGCTTAGTATTTATCCGGGACTCTGATTACAATGAGCAGTTCTTC. The chain carries TRBV7-9 and TRBJ2-1; D is perhaps TRBD2 (6 bases). Trimming cost V 1 base and J 4 bases, with 20 bases left between them. The CDR3 contains 18 residues. CDR1 and CDR2 (germline): SEHNR, FQNEAQ (reference sequence). The whole variable domain, remainder taken from reference TRBV7-9 and TRBJ2-1, is DTGVSQNPRHKITKRGQNVTFRCDPISEHNRLYWYRQTLGQGPEFLTYFQNEAQLEKSRLLSDRFSAERPKGSFSTLEIQRTEQGDSAMYLCASSLVFIRDSDYNEQFFGPGTRLTVL.

This clone was recorded a few times. The chain joins TRBV15 to TRBJ2-7; D is undetermined. V was pared by 0 bases and J by 2 bases, with 11 bases between. This CDR3 comprises 15 residues. The germline V gene encodes CDR1 LNHNV and CDR2 YYDKDF (reference sequence). The CDR3 bases are TGTGCCACCAGCAGAGATAAGGCGCAGGCCTACGAGCAGTACTTC. This sequence encodes CATSRDKAQAYEQYF.

The gene calls are TRBV6-5 and TRBJ1-1; D possibly corresponds to TRBD1 (5 bases). This CDR3 is 15 amino acids long. Germline V gene data show CDR1 as MNHEY and CDR2 as SVGAGI. The germline V and J ends were trimmed by 4 bases and 6 bases, with 18 bases remaining between them. The CDR3 sequence is CASSLRQPLSPEAFF. CDR3 coding DNA: TGTGCCAGCAGTTTACGACAGCCCCTTAGCCCTGAAGCTTTCTTT.

The table lists this clone with a few counts. This rearrangement joins TRBV29-1 to TRBJ1-5; possible D gene TRBD1, 6 bases. The CDR3 consists of 13 residues. Germline CDR1 SQVTM, CDR2 ANQGSEA. The V and J ends lost 4 bases and 7 bases respectively, with 14 bases between them. In DNA, the CDR3 is TGCAGCGTTGCCGGGGGCGAAGAACAGCCCCAGCATTTT. This codes for CSVAGGEEQPQHF.

This clone was detected only once. V and J are TRBV10-2 and TRBJ2-1, with D possibly being TRBD2 (6 bases). Germline CDR1 is WSHSY and CDR2 is SAAADI. V lost 4 bases to trimming and J lost 2 bases, with 15 bases between them. This CDR3 is 16 amino acids long. The CDR3 is CASSASGGGTYNEQFF. CDR3 nucleotide sequence: TGCGCCAGCAGTGCCTCGGGTGGGGGGACCTACAATGAGCAGTTCTTC.

The CDR3 region is CASSLDTGRVAFF. The CDR3 DNA reads as TGTGCCAGCAGCTTAGACACAGGGAGGGTAGCTTTCTTT. V and J are TRBV11-2 and TRBJ1-1, with a weak D call TRBD1 (6 bases). The CDR3 is 13 residues long. The V end lost 0 bases, the J end lost 10 bases, and 12 bases lay between the germline ends. The V gene's germline CDR1 is SGHAT and CDR2 FQNNGV.

The rearrangement links TRBV11-2 to TRBJ1-1; no clear D gene. V was trimmed by 5 bases and J by 0 bases, leaving 13 bases between them. Germline assignment: CDR1 SGHAT and CDR2 FQNNGV. The CDR3 has 15 residues. The CDR3, as DNA: TGTGCCAGCAGCGCCCGACCCCTCTTGAACACTGAAGCTTTCTTT. It specifies CASSARPLLNTEAFF. The full variable domain, in which reference TRBV11-2 and TRBJ1-1 provide the parts outside the CDR3, is EAGVAQSPRYKIIEKRQSVAFWCNPISGHATLYWYQQILGQGPKLLIQFQNNGVVDDSQLPKDRFSAERLKGVDSTLKIQPAKLEDSAVYLCASSARPLLNTEAFFGQGTRLTVV.

This chain links TRBV19 with TRBJ2-7; D gene ambiguous. Trimming shortened V by 1 base and J by 5 bases, and 3 bases separated the two germline ends. The germline CDR1 and CDR2 sequences are LNHDA and SQIVND (reference sequence). The CDR3 extends over 11 amino acids. The CDR3 here is CASSIADEQYF. Written as DNA, the CDR3 is TGTGCCAGTAGTATAGCCGACGAGCAGTACTTC.

The chain employs TRBV7-8 and TRBJ2-1; 7 bases line up with TRBD2. Germline V CDR1 and CDR2: SGHVS, FQNEAQ. Losses at the gene ends were 3 bases for V and 9 bases for J; bases not matched to a gene: 14. CDR3 length: 16 residues. CDR3 amino acids: CASSLALFGAGIEQFF. The CDR3 DNA follows: TGTGCCAGCAGCTTGGCCTTGTTTGGAGCGGGAATTGAGCAGTTCTTC. Supplemented by reference TRBV7-8 and TRBJ2-1, the full variable domain reads GAGVSQSPRYKVAKRGQDVALRCDPISGHVSLFWYQQALGQGPEFLTYFQNEAQLDKSGLPSDRFFAERPEGSVSTLKIQRTQQEDSAVYLCASSLALFGAGIEQFFGPGTRLTVL.

The chain links TRBV5-4 to TRBJ2-3; 8 bases fit TRBD1. Germline CDR1 reads SGHNT; CDR2 reads YYREEE (reference sequence). After removal of 7 bases from V and 4 bases from J, the junction contained 5 bases not matched to a gene. This CDR3 contains 13 residues. DNA for the CDR3: TGTGCCAGCGAGAACAGGGGGGCAGATACGCAGTATTTT. This codes for CASENRGADTQYF.

This clone appeared once. The chain recombines TRBV7-6 with TRBJ1-4; TRBD1 is a possible D gene (6 bases). Trimming removed 5 bases from V and 0 bases from J, with 16 bases in between. The CDR3 sequence is 17 residues long. Germline assignment: CDR1 SGHVS and CDR2 FNYEAQ. For the CDR3, the DNA is TGTGCCAGCAGCCAACAAGGGGGTCTTGCAACTAATGAAAAACTGTTTTTT. This codes for CASSQQGGLATNEKLFF.

This chain links TRBV2 with TRBJ2-5; 9 bases map to TRBD1. The V segment lost 6 bases and the J segment 7 bases; nucleotides outside the gene matches: 9. The CDR3 has 14 amino acids. In germline, CDR1 is SNHLY, CDR2 FYNNEI. The CDR3 protein is CASRRDRVLGTQYF. CDR3 sequence (DNA): TGTGCCAGCAGACGGGACAGGGTCCTAGGGACCCAGTACTTC.

V usage is TRBV7-2 and J usage is TRBJ2-7; 8 positions agree with TRBD1. The V gene's germline CDR1 is SGHTA and CDR2 FQGNSA. With 5 bases clipped from V and 7 bases from J, the junction kept 10 bases outside the gene matches. The CDR3 runs to 14 residues. The DNA for the CDR3 is TGTGCCAGCAGCCCACGGACAAGGACAGGGGAGCAGTACTTC. Translation gives CASSPRTRTGEQYF.

The genes are TRBV7-2 and TRBJ2-3, with D unresolved. The germline V gene encodes CDR1 SGHTA and CDR2 FQGNSA. Trimming pared 2 bases from V and 2 bases from J, leaving 8 bases between. CDR3 length equals 14 residues. CDR3 bases: TGTGCCAGCAGCTTACGGAAGAACACAGATACGCAGTATTTT. It yields the protein CASSLRKNTDTQYF. Full variable domain (remainder filled in from reference TRBV7-2 and TRBJ2-3): GAGVSQSPSNKVTEKGKDVELRCDPISGHTALYWYRQSLGQGLEFLIYFQGNSAPDKSGLPSDRFSAERTGGSVSTLTIQRTQQEDSAVYLCASSLRKNTDTQYFGPGTRLTVL.

This rearrangement joins TRBV6-5 to TRBJ2-7, with unresolved D. V was pared by 7 bases and J by 0 bases, with 7 bases between. The CDR3 contains 12 residues. CDR1 and CDR2 (germline): MNHEY, SVGAGI. CDR3 residues: CASNADSYEQYF. In DNA form, the CDR3 reads TGTGCCAGCAATGCGGACTCCTACGAGCAGTACTTC.

The V and J genes are TRBV30 and TRBJ1-2; perhaps TRBD1 as D (5 bases). Trimming cost V 0 bases and J 7 bases, with 9 bases left between them. The germline gives CDR1 GTSNPN, CDR2 SVGIG (reference sequence). This CDR3 comprises 12 residues. The CDR3 loop reads CAWSVGTFGYTF. In DNA form, the CDR3 reads TGTGCCTGGAGTGTGGGGACCTTTGGCTACACCTTC.

V and J are TRBV6-5 and TRBJ1-5; perhaps TRBD1 as D (6 bases). The CDR3 contains 14 residues. Trimming took 6 bases from V and 6 from J, leaving 15 bases between them. The germline V gene encodes CDR1 MNHEY and CDR2 SVGAGI. CDR3 in DNA: TGTGCCAGCAGCCCGAGGGGGTACGGTCAGCCCCAGCATTTT. Encoded protein: CASSPRGYGQPQHF.